The 5 T cell receptor beta chains below come from one sample, sequenced in a study of breast tumors, draining lymph nodes, adjacent tissues. Breast cancer patients provided tissue from their axillary draining lymph nodes. Using its own MiXCR run on the multiplex PCR reads, TCRdb lists one record per CDR3 protein. The sample shows over 150,000 distinct CDR3 sequences, approximately 33% of them seen only once. The sample consisted of axillary lymph node tissue. Receptor source: a female donor with breast cancer. Some clones in this sample may be carry-over from other donors' samples.

This clonotype was counted at least ten times. This sequence joins TRBV12-3 or TRBV12-4 and TRBJ2-1, with 14 bases lining up with TRBD2. The V segment lost 7 bases and the J segment 6 bases; nucleotides outside the gene matches: 8. The CDR3 covers 16 residues. In DNA form, the CDR3 reads TGTGCCAGCACCGAGATTGGGACTAGCGGGAGCAATGAGCAGTTCTTC. Its translation is CASTEIGTSGSNEQFF.

The V gene is TRBV27, the J gene TRBJ1-5; no firm D call. Germline CDR1 is MNHEY and CDR2 is SMNVEV (reference sequence). Trimming pared 5 bases from V and 11 bases from J, leaving 10 bases between. The CDR3 length is 11 residues. In DNA form, the CDR3 reads TGTGCCAGCAGTCCTCAAGAGACCCAGCATTTT. Translation: CASSPQETQHF.

This clonotype was counted ten times or more. This sequence joins TRBV20-1 and TRBJ2-7, with a possible D match to TRBD2 (5 bases). Trimming shortened V by 3 bases and J by 1 base, and 10 bases separated the two germline ends. Germline V gene data show CDR1 as DFQATT and CDR2 as SNEGSKA (reference sequence). The CDR3 loop spans 13 amino acids. The CDR3, as DNA: TGCAGTGCTAGGTACTCGGGATCCTACGAGCAGTACTTC. Its protein product is CSARYSGSYEQYF.

This clonotype occurred many times. V is TRBV7-2 and J is TRBJ1-2; no definite D call. This CDR3 has 13 residues. Germline V gene data show CDR1 as SGHTA and CDR2 as FQGNSA. Between the trimmed V and J ends, which lost 5 bases and 4 bases, there was a span of 11 bases. In DNA form, the CDR3 reads TGTGCCAGCAGCCCACCGGAACTCTATGGCTACACCTTC. Its translation is CASSPPELYGYTF.

This clonotype was observed many times. J is TRBJ2-2 and V is TRBV7-3; D is unclear. CDR1 is SGHTA, CDR2 FQGTGA, per germline. The CDR3 is 15 amino acids. V was pared by 1 base and J by 6 bases, with 12 bases between. The CDR3, as DNA: TGTGCCAGCAGCTTAAACGTGGCGGTGCCCGGGGAGCTGTTTTTT. Translating it yields CASSLNVAVPGELFF.